This TCR beta chain was retrieved from a study of blood T cell repertoires in COVID-19. Across the whole study: Both acute and convalescent COVID-19 samples were obtained from the United States, Italy and Spain. PBMCs, B-cell-depleted T cells, or T cells were the source of the cDNA or gDNA that made up the material.

Source study methods: How many nucleated cells were present was estimated from reference gene primer amplification. Using immunoSEQ multiplex PCR, the repertoire was profiled, and TCRdb retains in-frame clones only, with some absent. The V and J calls and clone size come from that table; D and trimming were worked out from the DNA. Here the sample spans 200,000 or so clones, roughly 80% being singletons. The CDR3 runs to 14 residues. J lost 4 bases, V lost 3 bases, and 3 bases had no gene match. Per the germline V gene, CDR1 is SGDLS and CDR2 is YYNGEE. The specimen was peripheral blood. V is TRBV9 and J is TRBJ2-7, with 11 bases matching TRBD2. This TCR came from a woman aged 55-70 years who had recovered from COVID-19. The CDR3 loop reads CASSASGGWYEQYF. In DNA, the CDR3 is TGTGCCAGCAGCGCTAGCGGGGGGTGGTACGAGCAGTACTTC.